Described below is a single T cell receptor (beta chain) sequence and its context. The sample comes from a study of T cell changes during pregnancy in multiple sclerosis. V lost 7 bases to trimming and J lost 4 bases, with 16 bases between them. Germline values: CDR1 MDHEN, CDR2 SYDVKM. The CDR3 consists of 14 residues. Here immunoSEQ multiplex PCR was the method, and the copy in TCRdb shows in-frame clones only, minus some. The sample consists of 20,000 to 25,000 clones, 85% to 95% of them appearing once. The origin of this receptor is a female donor with multiple sclerosis, enrolled in a pregnancy study. The genes are TRBV28 and TRBJ1-1; tentatively, D is TRBD1 (5 bases). The material was CD8+ T cells from peripheral blood mononuclear cells, obtained in the third trimester of pregnancy. CDR3 bases: TGTGCCAGCACCTTTGGGGGGGGGTTCACTGAAGCTTTCTTT. It specifies CASTFGGGFTEAFF.